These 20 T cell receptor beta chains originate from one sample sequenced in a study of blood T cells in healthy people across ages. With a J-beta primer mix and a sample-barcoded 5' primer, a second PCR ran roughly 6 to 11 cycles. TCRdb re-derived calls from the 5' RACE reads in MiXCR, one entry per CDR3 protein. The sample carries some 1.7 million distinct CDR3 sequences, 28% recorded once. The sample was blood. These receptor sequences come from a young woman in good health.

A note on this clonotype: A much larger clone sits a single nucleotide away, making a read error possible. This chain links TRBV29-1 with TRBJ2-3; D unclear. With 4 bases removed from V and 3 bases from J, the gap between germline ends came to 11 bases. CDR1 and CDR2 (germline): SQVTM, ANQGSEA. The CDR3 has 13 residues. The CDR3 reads CSVARPLTDTQYF. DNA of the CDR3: TGCAGCGTTGCGCGTCCTCTTACAGATACGCAGTATTTT.

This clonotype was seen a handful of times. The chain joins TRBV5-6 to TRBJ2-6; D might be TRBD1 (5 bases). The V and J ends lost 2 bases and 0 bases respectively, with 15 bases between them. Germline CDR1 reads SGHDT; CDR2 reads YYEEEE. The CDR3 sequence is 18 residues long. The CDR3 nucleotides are TGTGCCAGCAGCTTTGGTCTTCGCGGACACTCTGGGGCCAACGTCCTGACTTTC. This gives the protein CASSFGLRGHSGANVLTF.

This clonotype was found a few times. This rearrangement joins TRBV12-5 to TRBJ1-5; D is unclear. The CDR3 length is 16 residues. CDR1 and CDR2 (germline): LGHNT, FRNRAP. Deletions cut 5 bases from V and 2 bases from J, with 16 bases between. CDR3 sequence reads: CASGQFRGGGNQPQHF. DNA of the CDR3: TGTGCTAGTGGTCAGTTCCGGGGAGGCGGCAATCAGCCCCAGCATTTT.

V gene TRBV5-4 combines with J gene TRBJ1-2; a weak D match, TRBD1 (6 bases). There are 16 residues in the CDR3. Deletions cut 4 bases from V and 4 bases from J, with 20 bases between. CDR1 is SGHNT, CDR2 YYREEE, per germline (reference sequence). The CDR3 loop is CASSPEQGFIPYGYTF. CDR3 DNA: TGTGCCAGCAGCCCCGAACAGGGATTTATCCCCTATGGCTACACCTTC.

CDR3 bases: TGTGCCAGCAAGAGTTGGGTTAAAGGCAATCAGCCCCAGCATTTT. It specifies CASKSWVKGNQPQHF. This chain connects TRBV28 to TRBJ1-5; D unclear. Germline lookup yields CDR1 MDHEN and CDR2 SYDVKM. The CDR3 covers 15 residues. V lost 7 bases, J lost 2 bases, and 15 bases lay in between.

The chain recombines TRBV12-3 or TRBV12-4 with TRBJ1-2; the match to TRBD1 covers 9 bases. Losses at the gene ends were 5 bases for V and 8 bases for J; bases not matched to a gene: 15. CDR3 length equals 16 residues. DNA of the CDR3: TGTGCCAGCAGTCACGTCTTGGGACAGGGAAATGAGGGCTACACCTTC. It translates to CASSHVLGQGNEGYTF.

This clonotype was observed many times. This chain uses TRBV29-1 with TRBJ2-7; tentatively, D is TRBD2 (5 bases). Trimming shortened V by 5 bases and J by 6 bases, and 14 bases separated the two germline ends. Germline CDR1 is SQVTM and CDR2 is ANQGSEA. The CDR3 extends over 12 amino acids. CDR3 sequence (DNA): TGCAGCGTTCTAACGGAGGTGGGCGAGCAGTACTTC. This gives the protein CSVLTEVGEQYF.

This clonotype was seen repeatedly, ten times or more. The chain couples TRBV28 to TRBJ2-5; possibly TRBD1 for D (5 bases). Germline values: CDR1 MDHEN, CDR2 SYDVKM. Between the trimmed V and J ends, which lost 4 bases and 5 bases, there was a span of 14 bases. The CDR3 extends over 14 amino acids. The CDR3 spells CASSSPLSGETQYF. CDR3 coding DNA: TGTGCCAGCAGTTCACCCCTCTCAGGGGAGACCCAGTACTTC.

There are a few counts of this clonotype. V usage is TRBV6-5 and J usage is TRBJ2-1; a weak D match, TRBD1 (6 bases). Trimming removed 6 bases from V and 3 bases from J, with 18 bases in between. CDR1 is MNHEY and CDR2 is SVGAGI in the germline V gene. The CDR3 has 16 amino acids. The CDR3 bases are TGTGCCAGCAGCTCCCCAGGGGCCTTGATCTACAATGAGCAGTTCTTC. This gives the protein CASSSPGALIYNEQFF.

The CDR3 sequence: CASSSGGEEKLFF. The CDR3, as DNA: TGCGCCAGCAGCTCAGGGGGCGAAGAAAAACTGTTTTTT. The chain employs TRBV5-1 and TRBJ1-4, with 8 positions matching TRBD1. CDR1 and CDR2 from the germline V gene are SGHRS and YFSETQ. V shed 3 bases and J 8 bases; nucleotides not matched to a gene: 3. The CDR3 consists of 13 residues. The full variable domain, its missing parts supplied by reference TRBV5-1 and TRBJ1-4, is KAGVTQTPRYLIKTRGQQVTLSCSPISGHRSVSWYQQTPGQGLQFLFEYFSETQRNKGNFPGRFSGRQFSNSRSEMNVSTLELGDSALYLCASSSGGEEKLFFGSGTQLSVL.

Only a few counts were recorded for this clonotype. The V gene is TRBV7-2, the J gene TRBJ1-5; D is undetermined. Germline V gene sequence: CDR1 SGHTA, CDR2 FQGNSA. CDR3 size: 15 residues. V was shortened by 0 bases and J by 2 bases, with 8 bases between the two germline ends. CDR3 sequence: CASSLAFFGNQPQHF. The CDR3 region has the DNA TGTGCCAGCAGCTTAGCGTTTTTTGGCAATCAGCCCCAGCATTTT.

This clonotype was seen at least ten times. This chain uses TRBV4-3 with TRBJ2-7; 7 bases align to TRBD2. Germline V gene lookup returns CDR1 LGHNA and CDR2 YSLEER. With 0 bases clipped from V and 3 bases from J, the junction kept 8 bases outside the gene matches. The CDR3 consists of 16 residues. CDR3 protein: CASSQDRAAGLYEQYF. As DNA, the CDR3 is TGCGCCAGCAGCCAAGATAGGGCAGCGGGACTCTACGAGCAGTACTTC.

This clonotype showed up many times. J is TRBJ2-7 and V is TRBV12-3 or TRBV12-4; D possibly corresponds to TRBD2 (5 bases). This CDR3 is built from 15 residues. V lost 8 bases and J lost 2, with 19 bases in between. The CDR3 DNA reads TGTGCCAGCCGCCCCGAGGGAAGCAACACCTACGAGCAGTACTTC. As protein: CASRPEGSNTYEQYF.

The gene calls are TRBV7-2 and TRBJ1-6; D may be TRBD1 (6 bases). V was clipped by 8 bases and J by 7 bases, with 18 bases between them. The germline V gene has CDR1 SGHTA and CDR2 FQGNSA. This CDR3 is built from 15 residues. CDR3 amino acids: CASSLTGTQNSPLHF. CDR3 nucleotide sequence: TGTGCCAGCTCACTTACCGGGACACAAAATTCACCCCTCCACTTT.

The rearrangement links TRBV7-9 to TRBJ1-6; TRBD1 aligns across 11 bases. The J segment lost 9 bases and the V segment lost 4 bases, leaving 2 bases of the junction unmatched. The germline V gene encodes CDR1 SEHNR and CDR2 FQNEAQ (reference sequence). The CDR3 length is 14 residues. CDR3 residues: CASSSDRGRSPLHF. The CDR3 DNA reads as TGTGCCAGCAGCTCGGACAGGGGGCGTTCACCCCTCCACTTT. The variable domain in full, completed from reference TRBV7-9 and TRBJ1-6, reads DTGVSQNPRHKITKRGQNVTFRCDPISEHNRLYWYRQTLGQGPEFLTYFQNEAQLEKSRLLSDRFSAERPKGSFSTLEIQRTEQGDSAMYLCASSSDRGRSPLHFGNGTRLTVT.

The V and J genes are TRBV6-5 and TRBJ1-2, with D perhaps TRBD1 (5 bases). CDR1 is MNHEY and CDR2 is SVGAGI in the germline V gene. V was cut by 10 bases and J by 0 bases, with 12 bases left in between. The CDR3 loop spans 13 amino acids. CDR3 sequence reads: CATRDGTNYGYTF. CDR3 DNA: TGTGCCACTAGGGACGGGACTAACTATGGCTACACCTTC.

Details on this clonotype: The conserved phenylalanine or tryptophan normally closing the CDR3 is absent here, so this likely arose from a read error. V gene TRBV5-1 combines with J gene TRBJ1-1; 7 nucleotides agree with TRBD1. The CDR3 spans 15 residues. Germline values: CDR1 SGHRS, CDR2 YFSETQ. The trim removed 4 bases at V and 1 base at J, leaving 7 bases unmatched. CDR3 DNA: TGCGCCAGCAGCCTCAGGGGGGCTCCGAACACTGAAGCTTTCTTG. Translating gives CASSLRGAPNTEAFL.

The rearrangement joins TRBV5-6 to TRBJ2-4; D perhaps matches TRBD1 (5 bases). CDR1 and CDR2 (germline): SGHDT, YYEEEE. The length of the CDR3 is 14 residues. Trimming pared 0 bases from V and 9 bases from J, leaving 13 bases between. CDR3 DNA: TGTGCCAGCAGCTTGGTGGACATCCCGGCCATTCAGTACTTC. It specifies CASSLVDIPAIQYF.

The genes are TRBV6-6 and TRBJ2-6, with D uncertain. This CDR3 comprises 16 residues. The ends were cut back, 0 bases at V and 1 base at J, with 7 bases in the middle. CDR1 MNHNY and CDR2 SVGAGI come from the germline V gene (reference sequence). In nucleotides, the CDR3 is TGTGCCAGCAGTTACTCGATTCAGTCTGGGGCCAACGTCCTGACTTTC. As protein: CASSYSIQSGANVLTF.

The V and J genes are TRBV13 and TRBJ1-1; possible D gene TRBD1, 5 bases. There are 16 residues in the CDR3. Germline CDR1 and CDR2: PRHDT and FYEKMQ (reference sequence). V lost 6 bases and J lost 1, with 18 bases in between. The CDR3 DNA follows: TGTGCCAGCAGACTGTACTCAGGGAACCGGAACACTGAAGCTTTCTTT. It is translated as CASRLYSGNRNTEAFF.